This passage covers 21 T cell receptor beta chains from one sample sequenced in a study of blood T cell repertoires in COVID-19. Only in-frame clones appear in the TCRdb table, and some are missing; sequencing was by immunoSEQ multiplex PCR. The table lists about 350,000 clones, approximately 91% of them singletons. What was sequenced was PBMCs or T cells enriched from blood (not recorded which). The receptors derive from a woman aged 30 to 39 who had been exposed to COVID-19.

The V gene is TRBV3-1 (or the pseudogene TRBV3-2), the J gene TRBJ2-3; D gene uncertain. The CDR3 runs to 12 residues. V was trimmed by 4 bases and J by 10 bases, leaving 12 bases between them. CDR1 and CDR2 (germline): LGHDT, YNNKEL (reference sequence). CDR3 DNA sequence: TGTGCCAGCAGCCCATGGAACAGTCCGCAGTATTTT. It codes for CASSPWNSPQYF.

This chain connects TRBV30 to TRBJ2-7, with D possibly TRBD1 on 5 matching bases. CDR3 length equals 12 residues. V was cut by 4 bases and J by 0 bases, with 7 bases left in between. Per the germline V gene, CDR1 is GTSNPN and CDR2 is SVGIG (reference sequence). This CDR3 is CAWTGYSYEQYF. The CDR3 DNA reads TGTGCCTGGACAGGGTACTCCTACGAGCAGTACTTC.

The chain recombines TRBV19 with TRBJ2-7, with 12 bases lining up with TRBD1. This CDR3 has 13 residues. Germline lookup yields CDR1 LNHDA and CDR2 SQIVND (reference sequence). Unmatched junction bases numbered 3, after V lost 8 bases and J lost 4 bases. CDR3 DNA: TGTGCCAGTGGGGACAGGGGGCAATACGAGCAGTACTTC. Amino acid sequence: CASGDRGQYEQYF.

The chain has TRBV5-1 and TRBJ1-1, with 8 bases lining up with TRBD1. In germline, CDR1 is SGHRS, CDR2 YFSETQ. The CDR3 has 16 amino acids. The V and J ends lost 0 bases and 2 bases, in that order; junction bases with no gene match: 6. Written as DNA, the CDR3 is TGCGCCAGCAGCTTGGGTCAGGGGGCTTTAAACACTGAAGCTTTCTTT. It is translated as CASSLGQGALNTEAFF.

The chain recombines TRBV28 with TRBJ1-2, with 8 bases that match TRBD1. CDR1 MDHEN and CDR2 SYDVKM come from the germline V gene. This CDR3 is 15 amino acids long. V lost 5 bases to trimming and J lost 4 bases; unmatched junction nucleotides: 9. The CDR3 DNA is TGTGCCAGCAGTAGACGGACAGGGAAGGGCTATGGCTACACCTTC. Its protein is CASSRRTGKGYGYTF.

The CDR3 DNA reads as TGTGCCTGGAGTGTACATCAGGTATTTCAGCCCCAGCATTTT. Its translation is CAWSVHQVFQPQHF. The chain has TRBV30 and TRBJ1-5; unclear D gene. Trimming removed 0 bases from V and 6 bases from J, with 12 bases in between. Germline V CDR1 and CDR2: GTSNPN, SVGIG (reference sequence). This CDR3 region has 14 residues.

This chain links TRBV9 with TRBJ1-5; 9 nucleotides agree with TRBD1. The CDR3 covers 19 residues. J was trimmed by 2 bases and V by 2 bases; bases with no gene match: 14. CDR1 SGDLS and CDR2 YYNGEE come from the germline V gene. CDR3 residues: CASSVAGTGNPVGNQPQHF. CDR3 bases: TGTGCCAGCAGCGTCGCCGGGACAGGGAACCCCGTGGGCAATCAGCCCCAGCATTTT.

The J gene is TRBJ2-3, the V gene TRBV19, with 8 bases matching TRBD2. CDR3 length: 17 residues. J was trimmed by 0 bases and V by 5 bases; bases with no gene match: 10. Germline CDR1 reads LNHDA; CDR2 reads SQIVND (reference sequence). In nucleotides, the CDR3 is TGTGCCAGTAGTGCCTCCCTTAGCGGGACTAGCACAGATACGCAGTATTTT. This translates into CASSASLSGTSTDTQYF. Variable domain in full (rest from reference TRBV19 and TRBJ2-3): DGGITQSPKYLFRKEGQNVTLSCEQNLNHDAMYWYRQDPGQGLRLIYYSQIVNDFQKGDIAEGYSVSREKKESFPLTVTSAQKNPTAFYLCASSASLSGTSTDTQYFGPGTRLTVL.

This sequence joins TRBV10-3 and TRBJ2-5, with 8 bases identical to TRBD1. Germline V gene sequence: CDR1 ENHRY, CDR2 SYGVKD. The CDR3 extends over 12 amino acids. The ends lost 10 bases at V and 2 bases at J; junction bases unmatched: 3. This CDR3 is CARDRSQETQYF. Here the CDR3 DNA reads TGTGCCAGGGACAGGTCTCAAGAGACCCAGTACTTC.

For the CDR3, the DNA is TGTGCCAGCTCACCCGGCGGGGGATACAATGAGCAGTTCTTC. Its protein product is CASSPGGGYNEQFF. The rearrangement joins TRBV18 to TRBJ2-1; 7 positions match TRBD2. J gave up 4 bases and V 3 bases, and 3 bases lay outside the gene matches. The CDR3 is 14 amino acids. Germline CDR1 and CDR2: KGHSH and LQKENI.

This chain joins TRBV5-5 and TRBJ1-4, with a tentative D call TRBD1 (5 bases). The ends were cut back, 4 bases at V and 4 bases at J, with 14 bases in the middle. Germline CDR1 is SGHKS and CDR2 is YYEKEE (reference sequence). The CDR3 sequence is 15 residues long. CDR3 sequence (DNA): TGTGCCAGCAGCCCCCTGGGGGGGAGTAATGAAAAACTGTTTTTT. Translation gives CASSPLGGSNEKLFF. The whole variable domain, remainder taken from reference TRBV5-5 and TRBJ1-4, is DAGVTQSPTHLIKTRGQQVTLRCSPISGHKSVSWYQQVLGQGPQFIFQYYEKEERGRGNFPDRFSARQFPNYSSELNVNALLLGDSALYLCASSPLGGSNEKLFFGSGTQLSVL.

This clone was detected only a few times. The CDR3 DNA reads TGTGCCAGCAGCCAAGAGGGGTGGGGCGGACAGGGCCGAACTGAAGCTTTCTTT. This gives the protein CASSQEGWGGQGRTEAFF. The chain has TRBV3-1 (or the pseudogene TRBV3-2) and TRBJ1-1; 8 positions agree with TRBD1. This CDR3 comprises 18 residues. Trimming cost V 0 bases and J 5 bases; bases outside gene matches: 14. Germline V lookup: CDR1 LGHDT, CDR2 YNNKEL (reference sequence).

J is TRBJ2-2 and V is TRBV5-1; a possible D gene is TRBD1 (6 bases). The germline CDR1 and CDR2 sequences are SGHRS and YFSETQ. There are 13 residues in the CDR3. Trimming stripped 0 bases from V and 7 bases from J, with 7 bases between. CDR3 bases: TGCGCCAGCAGCTTGGCAGGGGACGGGGAGCTGTTTTTT. Translated, it gives CASSLAGDGELFF. The complete variable domain, with remaining parts taken from reference TRBV5-1 and TRBJ2-2, reads KAGVTQTPRYLIKTRGQQVTLSCSPISGHRSVSWYQQTPGQGLQFLFEYFSETQRNKGNFPGRFSGRQFSNSRSEMNVSTLELGDSALYLCASSLAGDGELFFGEGSRLTVL.

The chain recombines TRBV12-3 or TRBV12-4 with TRBJ1-2; D is uncertain. V was pared by 3 bases and J by 6 bases, with 5 bases between. CDR3 size: 11 residues. The CDR3 nucleotides read TGTGCCAGCAGTTTCGGTGATGGCTACACCTTC. This gives the protein CASSFGDGYTF.

The genes are TRBV11-1 and TRBJ1-1; D is undetermined. Germline lookup yields CDR1 SGHAT and CDR2 FQDESV (reference sequence). The CDR3 totals 16 residues. Trimming took 2 bases from V and 5 from J, leaving 18 bases between them. The CDR3 region has the DNA TGTGCCAGCAGCTTACCCCGGGATCCCCGGTGGACTGAAGCTTTCTTT. Translation gives CASSLPRDPRWTEAFF.

The genes are TRBV30 and TRBJ2-1, with TRBD1 matching 7 bases. The CDR3 totals 13 residues. V lost 0 bases, J lost 7 bases, and 3 bases stayed unmatched. The germline CDR1 and CDR2 sequences are GTSNPN and SVGIG (reference sequence). The chain's CDR3 is CAWSVQGWNEQFF. CDR3 DNA sequence: TGTGCCTGGAGTGTACAGGGGTGGAATGAGCAGTTCTTC.

The chain employs TRBV29-1 and TRBJ2-6; 7 bases are shared with TRBD1. The germline CDR1 and CDR2 sequences are SQVTM and ANQGSEA. The CDR3 has 15 amino acids. The CDR3 loop is CTRDSSVFGANVLTF. The CDR3 DNA reads as TGCACCCGGGACAGTTCGGTCTTTGGGGCCAACGTCCTGACTTTC.

The CDR3 reads CASSPQAGANEQFF. The DNA of the CDR3 is TGCGCCAGCAGCCCCCAAGCGGGAGCGAATGAGCAGTTCTTC. The rearrangement uses TRBV5-1 and TRBJ2-1; 8 bases agree with TRBD2. The CDR3 is made up of 14 amino acids. The V and J ends lost 4 bases and 7 bases, in that order; junction bases with no gene match: 7. Germline-derived CDR1 and CDR2 are SGHRS and YFSETQ.

This sequence joins TRBV11-3 and TRBJ2-5; 7 nucleotides align to TRBD1. The CDR3 is 16 amino acids. With V trimmed by 3 bases and J by 2 bases, 9 bases remained unmatched. Germline CDR1 and CDR2: SGHNT and YENEEA. The CDR3 DNA reads TGTGCCAGCAGCTTGGCACACGACAGGGCACAAGAGACCCAGTACTTC. Translation gives CASSLAHDRAQETQYF.

The V and J genes are TRBV6-2 or TRBV6-3 and TRBJ2-7; no firm D call. Germline CDR1 and CDR2: MNHEY and SVGEGT. Trimming shortened V by 4 bases and J by 0 bases, and 13 bases separated the two germline ends. This CDR3 contains 15 residues. CDR3: CASSWYRIRSYEQYF. The CDR3 DNA reads as TGTGCCAGCAGTTGGTACAGAATACGCTCCTACGAGCAGTACTTC.

V is TRBV3-1 (or the pseudogene TRBV3-2) and J is TRBJ2-7; 10 positions match TRBD2. This CDR3 contains 17 residues. Germline V gene sequence: CDR1 LGHDT, CDR2 YNNKEL (reference sequence). With 2 bases clipped from V and 0 bases from J, the junction kept 7 bases outside the gene matches. CDR3: CASSQQGLAASSYEQYF. CDR3 nucleotides: TGTGCCAGCAGCCAACAAGGACTAGCGGCTAGCTCCTACGAGCAGTACTTC.